Following are 20 T cell receptor beta chains from one sample sequenced in a study of type 1 regulatory T cells. One entry per CDR3 protein, called by TCRdb with MiXCR from the reads. The sample includes around 69,000 distinct CDR3 sequences, about 62% of them seen just once. No antigen is known for these receptors. The sample comprised cultured T cells, either the whole culture or a sorted T cell fraction (not recorded which). Subset of the sample: Tr1-enriched cell product generated in vitro against host alloantigens. These receptors all stem from a human donor in good health.

This sequence joins TRBV6-1 and TRBJ2-7, with 13 bases aligning to TRBD2. Germline-derived CDR1 and CDR2 are MNHNS and SASEGT. J was trimmed by 5 bases and V by 7 bases; bases with no gene match: 14. The CDR3 length is 17 residues. The CDR3 is CASIMGLAGSGAHEQYF. CDR3 nucleotides: TGTGCCAGCATAATGGGACTAGCGGGATCTGGGGCCCACGAGCAGTACTTC.

The rearrangement uses TRBV19 and TRBJ1-1; D not certain. The length of the CDR3 is 13 residues. Trimming stripped 7 bases from V and 1 base from J, with 10 bases between. Germline CDR1 is LNHDA and CDR2 is SQIVND (reference sequence). CDR3 residues: CASNQHENTEAFF. The CDR3 DNA sequence: TGTGCCAGTAACCAACACGAGAACACTGAAGCTTTCTTT. The variable domain in full, with the rest retrieved from reference TRBV19 and TRBJ1-1, is DGGITQSPKYLFRKEGQNVTLSCEQNLNHDAMYWYRQDPGQGLRLIYYSQIVNDFQKGDIAEGYSVSREKKESFPLTVTSAQKNPTAFYLCASNQHENTEAFFGQGTRLTVV.

V gene TRBV5-1 combines with J gene TRBJ2-5; no firm D call. The CDR3 totals 12 residues. CDR1 is SGHRS and CDR2 is YFSETQ in the germline V gene. V was shortened by 2 bases and J by 5 bases, with 7 bases between the two germline ends. This CDR3 reads CASSLPSETQYF. The CDR3 DNA reads as TGCGCCAGCAGCTTACCGTCGGAGACCCAGTACTTC.

The V call is TRBV6-1, the J call TRBJ1-3; the D is unclear. This CDR3 contains 14 residues. Trimming stripped 5 bases from V and 0 bases from J, with 8 bases between. Germline V gene lookup returns CDR1 MNHNS and CDR2 SASEGT. The CDR3 spells CASSTDYSGNTIYF. Here the CDR3 DNA reads TGTGCCAGCAGTACGGATTACTCTGGAAACACCATATATTTT.

This clonotype was seen just once. CDR3 nucleotide sequence: TGTGCCAGCTCCTTAGCGAGGAAACAGAATGAGCAGTTCTTC. This encodes CASSLARKQNEQFF. The chain links TRBV18 to TRBJ2-1, with a tentative D call TRBD2 (5 bases). The CDR3 is made up of 14 amino acids. V lost 6 bases and J 7 bases, leaving 16 bases between the germline ends. CDR1 is KGHSH and CDR2 is LQKENI in the germline V gene.

The chain recombines TRBV12-5 with TRBJ2-3, with D unclear. The V gene lost 1 base and the J gene lost 6 bases, with 8 bases spanning the gap. CDR3 length: 13 residues. Germline CDR1 reads LGHNT; CDR2 reads FRNRAP. DNA for the CDR3: TGTGCTAGTGGTTTGGGTTCCGGCGATACGCAGTATTTT. Protein: CASGLGSGDTQYF.

The chain joins TRBV5-1 to TRBJ1-1, with a weak D call TRBD1 (6 bases). The CDR3 totals 15 residues. Germline V lookup: CDR1 SGHRS, CDR2 YFSETQ. V was pared by 0 bases and J by 4 bases, with 13 bases between. The CDR3 bases are TGCGCCAGCAGCTTGGGGGCCAGGGGTACCACTGAAGCTTTCTTT. Its protein is CASSLGARGTTEAFF.

The chain combines TRBV5-1 with TRBJ2-3; the match to TRBD2 covers 8 bases. V shed 2 bases, J shed 6 bases, and the junction held 5 bases outside the gene matches. The CDR3 loop spans 14 amino acids. CDR1 and CDR2 from the germline V gene are SGHRS and YFSETQ. The CDR3 region is CASSLAGVPDTQYF. CDR3 bases: TGCGCCAGCAGCTTAGCGGGAGTCCCCGATACGCAGTATTTT.

The chain links TRBV19 to TRBJ1-5; perhaps TRBD1 as D (5 bases). Trimming took 0 bases from V and 7 from J, leaving 7 bases between them. CDR3 size: 13 residues. Germline values: CDR1 LNHDA, CDR2 SQIVND (reference sequence). The CDR3 spells CASSIEGGQPQHF. The CDR3 coding sequence is TGTGCCAGTAGTATAGAGGGGGGACAGCCCCAGCATTTT.

The rearrangement uses TRBV9 and TRBJ2-1; D is ambiguous. Germline V gives CDR1 SGDLS, CDR2 YYNGEE. CDR3 length: 15 residues. The ends were cut back, 0 bases at V and 0 bases at J, with 7 bases in the middle. The CDR3 sequence: CASSVGGRSYNEQFF. The CDR3 DNA sequence: TGTGCCAGCAGCGTAGGAGGTCGCTCCTACAATGAGCAGTTCTTC. The whole variable domain, filled in from reference TRBV9 and TRBJ2-1, reads DSGVTQTPKHLITATGQRVTLRCSPRSGDLSVYWYQQSLDQGLQFLIQYYNGEERAKGNILERFSAQQFPDLHSELNLSSLELGDSALYFCASSVGGRSYNEQFFGPGTRLTVL.

This clonotype was observed many times. The chain is built from TRBV3-1 and TRBJ2-7; 7 nucleotides align to TRBD1. The CDR3 consists of 15 residues. Unmatched junction bases numbered 9, after V lost 5 bases and J lost 2 bases. In germline, CDR1 is LGHDT, CDR2 YNNKEL (reference sequence). The CDR3 spells CASSVRRDRPYEQYF. CDR3 bases: TGTGCCAGCAGCGTTCGCCGGGACAGACCCTACGAGCAGTACTTC.

The gene calls are TRBV7-9 and TRBJ2-7, with D possibly being TRBD1 (5 bases). Germline V gives CDR1 SEHNR, CDR2 FQNEAQ (reference sequence). Deletions cut 5 bases from V and 5 bases from J, with 16 bases between. The length of the CDR3 is 14 residues. Here the CDR3 reads CASSTTDPRDEQYF. Written as DNA, the CDR3 is TGTGCCAGCAGCACGACGGACCCCAGGGACGAGCAGTACTTC.

The genes are TRBV5-1 and TRBJ2-5, with D perhaps TRBD1 (5 bases). V was pared by 4 bases and J by 4 bases, with 11 bases between. This CDR3 is built from 13 residues. The germline gives CDR1 SGHRS, CDR2 YFSETQ. The CDR3 nucleotides read TGCGCCAGCAGCAACGACAGAGTAGAGACCCAGTACTTC. It yields the protein CASSNDRVETQYF.

This clonotype has only one observation. This chain joins TRBV18 and TRBJ2-6; D perhaps matches TRBD2 (5 bases). The CDR3 is 15 amino acids. Germline assignment: CDR1 KGHSH and CDR2 LQKENI. V lost 3 bases and J 6 bases, leaving 12 bases between the germline ends. In DNA, the CDR3 is TGTGCCAGCTCACCTACCGGGGTCCCGGCCAACGTCCTGACTTTC. Its protein is CASSPTGVPANVLTF.

The chain carries TRBV4-3 and TRBJ2-3, with TRBD1 matching over 11 bases. CDR1 is LGHNA and CDR2 is YSLEER in the germline V gene. The CDR3 totals 15 residues. V shed 3 bases and J 4 bases; nucleotides not matched to a gene: 3. The CDR3 is CASSQGQGVPDTQYF. The CDR3 DNA follows: TGCGCCAGCAGCCAGGGACAGGGGGTACCAGATACGCAGTATTTT.

This chain links TRBV7-8 with TRBJ1-5, with D tentatively TRBD1 (5 bases). V was trimmed by 1 base and J by 4 bases, leaving 14 bases between them. This CDR3 is 16 amino acids long. Germline V CDR1 and CDR2: SGHVS, FQNEAQ. The CDR3 spells CASSLEMGLANQPQHF. CDR3 bases: TGTGCCAGCAGCTTAGAGATGGGACTAGCGAATCAGCCCCAGCATTTT.

The chain uses TRBV24-1 and TRBJ2-5, with 13 bases identical to TRBD2. V shed 4 bases, J shed 5 bases, and the junction held 9 bases outside the gene matches. The CDR3 loop spans 17 amino acids. CDR1 and CDR2 from the germline V gene are KGHDR and SFDVKD. This CDR3 is CATSDSGLAGVGETQYF. The CDR3 DNA reads TGTGCCACCAGTGACTCCGGACTAGCGGGAGTCGGGGAGACCCAGTACTTC.

The V and J genes are TRBV11-2 and TRBJ2-7; TRBD1 is a possible D gene (5 bases). The CDR3 has 14 amino acids. Germline lookup yields CDR1 SGHAT and CDR2 FQNNGV. The V and J ends lost 4 bases and 0 bases respectively, with 10 bases between them. CDR3 in amino acids: CASSSRTRSYEQYF. DNA for the CDR3: TGTGCCAGCAGCTCCCGGACACGCTCCTACGAGCAGTACTTC.

The DNA of the CDR3 is TGTGCCATCAGTGTTTCCCGGGGCTCCTACAATGAGCAGTTCTTC. Protein sequence: CAISVSRGSYNEQFF. The V gene is TRBV10-3, the J gene TRBJ2-1; a possible D gene is TRBD2 (5 bases). This CDR3 spans 15 amino acids. Germline CDR1 is ENHRY and CDR2 is SYGVKD. Trimming pared 4 bases from V and 0 bases from J, leaving 10 bases between.

This clonotype was detected only once. This chain links TRBV20-1 with TRBJ1-2; TRBD1 matches 7 bases. From germline, CDR1 is DFQATT and CDR2 SNEGSKA (reference sequence). V gave up 5 bases and J gave up 8 bases; unmatched junction bases: 17. The length of the CDR3 is 15 residues. The DNA for the CDR3 is TGCAGTGCTCCTTCCCGACAGGGCGATTTATGGGGCTACACCTTC. It yields the protein CSAPSRQGDLWGYTF.